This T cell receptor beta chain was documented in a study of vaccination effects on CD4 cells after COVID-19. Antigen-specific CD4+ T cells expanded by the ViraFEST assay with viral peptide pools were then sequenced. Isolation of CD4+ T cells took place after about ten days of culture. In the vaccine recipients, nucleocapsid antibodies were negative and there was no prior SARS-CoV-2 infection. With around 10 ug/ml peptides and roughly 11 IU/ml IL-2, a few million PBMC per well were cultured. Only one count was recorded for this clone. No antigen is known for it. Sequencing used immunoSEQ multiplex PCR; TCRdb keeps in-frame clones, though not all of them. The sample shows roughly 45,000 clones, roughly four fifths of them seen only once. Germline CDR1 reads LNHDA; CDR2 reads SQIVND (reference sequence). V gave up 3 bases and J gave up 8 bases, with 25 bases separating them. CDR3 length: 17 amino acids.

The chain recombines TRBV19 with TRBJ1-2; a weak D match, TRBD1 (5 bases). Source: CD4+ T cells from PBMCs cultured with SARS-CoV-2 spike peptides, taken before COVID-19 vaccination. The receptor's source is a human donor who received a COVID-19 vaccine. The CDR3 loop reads CASSMYKGTPKLGGYTF. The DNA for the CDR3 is TGTGCCAGTAGTATGTATAAGGGGACTCCAAAGTTGGGCGGCTACACCTTC.